This T cell receptor beta chain was observed in a study of blood T cell repertoires in COVID-19. Study-level background: The United States, Italy and Spain were the sources of the acute and convalescent COVID-19 samples. T cells, B-cell-depleted T cells, or PBMCs provided the cDNA or gDNA that served as material.

Germline V lookup: CDR1 LGHNA, CDR2 YSLEER. CDR3 size: 17 residues. V was pared by 0 bases and J by 8 bases, with 11 bases of the junction left unmatched. Study processing details: The assay estimated nucleated cells by amplifying reference gene primers. Measured with immunoSEQ multiplex PCR; TCRdb has only the in-frame clones, and not every one. V and J calls and clone size come straight from that table; D and trimming were deduced from the DNA. The sample holds roughly 80,000 clones, around 90% seen once. The sample consisted of peripheral blood. The rearrangement joins TRBV4-3 to TRBJ1-4, with 8 positions matching TRBD1. The source is a woman older than 75 with active or convalescent COVID-19. The CDR3, as DNA: TGCGCCAGCAGCCAAGAAAGGACAGGGTTCAGGGGGGAAAAACTGTTTTTT. Translation gives CASSQERTGFRGEKLFF.